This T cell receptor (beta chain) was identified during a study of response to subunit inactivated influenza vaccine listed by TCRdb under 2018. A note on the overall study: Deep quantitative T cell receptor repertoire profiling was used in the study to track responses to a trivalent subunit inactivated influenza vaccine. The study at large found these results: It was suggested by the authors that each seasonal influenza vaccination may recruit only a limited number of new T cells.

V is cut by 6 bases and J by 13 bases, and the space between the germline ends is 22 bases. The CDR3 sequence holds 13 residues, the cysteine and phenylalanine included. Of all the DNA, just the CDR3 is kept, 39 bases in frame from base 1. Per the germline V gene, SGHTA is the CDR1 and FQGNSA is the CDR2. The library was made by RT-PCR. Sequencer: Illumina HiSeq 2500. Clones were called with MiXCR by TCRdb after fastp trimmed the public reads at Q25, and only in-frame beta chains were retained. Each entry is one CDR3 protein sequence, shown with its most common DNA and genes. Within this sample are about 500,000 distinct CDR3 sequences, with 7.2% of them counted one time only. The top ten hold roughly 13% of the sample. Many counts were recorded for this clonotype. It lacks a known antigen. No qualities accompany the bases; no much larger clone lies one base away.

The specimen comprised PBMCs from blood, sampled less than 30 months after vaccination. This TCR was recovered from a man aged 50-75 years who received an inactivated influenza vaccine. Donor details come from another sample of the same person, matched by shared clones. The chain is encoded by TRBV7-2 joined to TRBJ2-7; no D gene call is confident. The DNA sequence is TGTGCCAGCAGGCCTGCATCAGTCCCATCACTCTACTTC. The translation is CASRPASVPSLYF.